This T cell receptor beta chain was observed in a study of T cell responses to AZD1222 COVID-19 vaccine. About the research overall: Researchers grouped second doses given at about 4 or about 12 weeks into one pool. Study results and limitations: Every sample of the repertoires postdated the peak T cell response. Females made up more of the donors, who were largely white British, and clonal diversity may have come out too low. Dominant at 160-218 and 743-854, vaccine-associated CD4 TCRs also spanned spike.

Notes on this clone: As yet, its antigen is unknown.

The CDR3 has 12 residues. V gave up 1 base and J gave up 5 bases, with 2 bases separating them. The germline CDR1 and CDR2 sequences are SNHLY and FYNNEI. Sequenced by immunoSEQ multiplex PCR; TCRdb stores in-frame clones only, minus some. Of about 130,000 clones listed, 88% are singletons. The TCR originated in an adult in good health. The source was peripheral blood, collected on day 0 of AZD1222 vaccination. V usage is TRBV2 and J usage is TRBJ2-2; the D is unclear. In DNA, the CDR3 is TGTGCCAGCAGTGAAGGGACCGGGGAGCTGTTTTTT. Translating gives CASSEGTGELFF.